The T cell receptor beta chain described here comes from a study of blood T cell repertoires in COVID-19. Across the study: COVID-19 samples, acute and convalescent, were from the United States, Italy and Spain.

Data came from immunoSEQ multiplex PCR; TCRdb stores just in-frame clones and leaves some out. The sample has about 140,000 clones; approximately 88% are singletons. There are 14 residues in the CDR3. Trimming left V 6 bases short and J 4 bases short, with 14 bases between. CDR1 is MDHEN and CDR2 is SYDVKM in the germline V gene. The chain has TRBV28 and TRBJ2-3; the D gene is possibly TRBD1 (6 bases). Sequenced: PBMCs or T cells enriched from blood (not recorded which). The source of this sequence is a man between 40 and 49 years old with acute COVID-19. The CDR3: CASRRGGGSDTQYF. The DNA for the CDR3 is TGTGCCAGCAGACGTGGGGGCGGTTCAGATACGCAGTATTTT.